The 15 T cell receptor beta chains below all came from one sample that was sequenced in a study of human T cells and chemical hapten exposure. Noted time point: pre-sensitization, week 0. Treatment here: therapeutic diphenylcyclopropenone sensitization with weekly scalp DPC. MiXCR, applied by TCRdb to the RACE reads, yields one record per CDR3 protein. Among 180,000 or so distinct CDR3 sequences, around 30% were seen once, and the ten largest hold less than 3.5%. Material: whole blood, obtained in connection with sensitization to the hapten diphenylcyclopropenone (DPC). The receptors were sampled from a woman aged 30 to 39 with alopecia areata. Some clones in this sample may be carry-over from other donors' samples.

The genes are TRBV4-2 and TRBJ2-3; tentative D call: TRBD1 (6 bases). This CDR3 region has 16 residues. CDR1 and CDR2 (germline): LGHNA, YNFKEQ. Trimming removed 0 bases at V and 2 bases at J, with 12 bases between. CDR3 sequence (DNA): TGTGCCAGCAGCCAAGATCGGACAGTTTTCACAGATACGCAGTATTTT. Protein product: CASSQDRTVFTDTQYF.

This chain uses TRBV6-1 with TRBJ1-5, with unresolved D. CDR3 length: 16 residues. The V and J ends lost 3 bases and 2 bases respectively, with 14 bases between them. Per germline, CDR1 MNHNS and CDR2 SASEGT. This CDR3 is CASSESQPRGNQPQHF. The DNA for the CDR3 is TGTGCCAGCAGTGAGTCTCAGCCACGGGGCAATCAGCCCCAGCATTTT.

The V call is TRBV29-1, the J call TRBJ1-2; possible D gene TRBD1, 5 bases. CDR3 length equals 15 residues. V was clipped by 4 bases and J by 8 bases, with 23 bases between them. CDR1 SQVTM and CDR2 ANQGSEA come from the germline V gene. CDR3 protein: CSVGAEGTGVGGYTF. The DNA for the CDR3 is TGCAGCGTTGGGGCCGAGGGTACAGGAGTGGGCGGCTACACCTTC.

Note on this clonotype: The junction does not match germline at one end; this may be a read error. The V call is TRBV20-1, the J call TRBJ1-6; TRBD1 matches 9 bases. The CDR3 consists of 13 residues. Germline CDR1 and CDR2: DFQATT and SNEGSKA (reference sequence). This CDR3 is CSAWGTGNSHLHF. DNA for the CDR3: TGCAGTGCGTGGGGGACAGGGAATTCACACCTCCACTTT.

The genes are TRBV28 and TRBJ1-1; maybe TRBD1 (6 bases). V lost 5 bases to trimming and J lost 7 bases, with 26 bases between them. The CDR3 runs 17 residues. Germline V lookup: CDR1 MDHEN, CDR2 SYDVKM. In nucleotides, the CDR3 is TGTGCCAGCAGTCTCCTGGCGGCAGGGGTGCCCAGGGTTGAAGCTTTCTTT. As protein: CASSLLAAGVPRVEAFF.

V and J are TRBV29-1 and TRBJ1-2, with TRBD1 matching over 10 bases. Germline CDR1 SQVTM, CDR2 ANQGSEA. The CDR3 has 13 residues. V lost 6 bases to trimming and J lost 4 bases; unmatched junction nucleotides: 5. CDR3 region: CSVGTGVGYGYTF. The DNA of the CDR3 is TGCAGCGTGGGGACAGGGGTTGGCTATGGCTACACCTTC.

As for this clonotype: An end of the junction differs from the germline gene, which may be a read error. The rearrangement joins TRBV28 to TRBJ1-5; 9 nucleotides agree with TRBD1. Germline CDR1 reads MDHEN; CDR2 reads SYDVKM. The CDR3 covers 14 residues. CDR3 DNA: TGTACCAGCAGGCGACAGGGGGGCAATCAGCCCCAGCATTTT. Residues: CTSRRQGGNQPQHF.

The V gene is TRBV4-1, the J gene TRBJ2-1; D possibly corresponds to TRBD2 (6 bases). The ends were cut back, 1 base at V and 2 bases at J, with 9 bases in the middle. This CDR3 contains 15 residues. CDR1 MGHRA and CDR2 YSYEKL come from the germline V gene. Here the CDR3 reads CASSQVGGTYNEQFF. The CDR3 region has the DNA TGCGCCAGCAGCCAAGTTGGCGGGACCTACAATGAGCAGTTCTTC.

The V gene is TRBV29-1, the J gene TRBJ2-5; 9 positions agree with TRBD2. The CDR3 has 15 residues. Unmatched junction bases numbered 8, after V lost 6 bases and J lost 0 bases. CDR1 is SQVTM and CDR2 is ANQGSEA in the germline V gene. CDR3 nucleotide sequence: TGCAGCGTCCGGGGACTAGCAGACTACCAAGAGACCCAGTACTTC. Amino acid sequence: CSVRGLADYQETQYF.

The chain employs TRBV18 and TRBJ1-1; possibly TRBD1 for D (5 bases). This CDR3 comprises 15 residues. Germline lookup yields CDR1 KGHSH and CDR2 LQKENI. Between the trimmed V and J ends, which lost 0 bases and 4 bases, there was a span of 12 bases. The CDR3 region is CASSPPAGEGTEAFF. The DNA for the CDR3 is TGTGCCAGCTCACCACCTGCGGGGGAAGGCACTGAAGCTTTCTTT.

The rearrangement uses TRBV7-2 and TRBJ1-5; D is perhaps TRBD1 (5 bases). The CDR3 runs 13 residues. The V end lost 5 bases, the J end lost 12 bases, and 17 bases lay between the germline ends. CDR1 is SGHTA and CDR2 is FQGNSA in the germline V gene. The CDR3 DNA is TGTGCCAGCAGCCCGGACGGTCTGGGGCACCAGCATTTT. This translates into CASSPDGLGHQHF.

The rearrangement links TRBV28 to TRBJ2-7; 15 nucleotides agree with TRBD2. V lost 5 bases to trimming and J lost 6 bases; unmatched junction nucleotides: 8. The CDR3 has 16 residues. Germline V gene data show CDR1 as MDHEN and CDR2 as SYDVKM. In DNA, the CDR3 is TGTGCCAGCAGTCCCCCCCGGACTAGCGGGAGGGTCGAGCAGTACTTC. Residues: CASSPPRTSGRVEQYF. Using reference TRBV28 and TRBJ2-7 for the parts outside the CDR3, the full variable domain is DVKVTQSSRYLVKRTGEKVFLECVQDMDHENMFWYRQDPGLGLRLIYFSYDVKMKEKGDIPEGYSVSREKKERFSLILESASTNQTSMYLCASSPPRTSGRVEQYFGPGTRLTVT.

The chain joins TRBV20-1 to TRBJ2-3; D is undetermined. CDR1 is DFQATT, CDR2 SNEGSKA, per germline (reference sequence). Between the trimmed V and J ends, which lost 5 bases and 5 bases, there was a span of 11 bases. The CDR3 sequence is 12 residues long. The CDR3 spells CSASKGIDTQYF. The CDR3 coding sequence is TGCAGTGCTTCAAAAGGGATAGATACGCAGTATTTT.

Details on this clonotype: A read error may account for a junction end that differs from germline. The chain is built from TRBV18 and TRBJ1-2; 7 nucleotides agree with TRBD1. Germline V gives CDR1 KGHSH, CDR2 LQKENI. The CDR3 loop spans 14 amino acids. In DNA, the CDR3 is TGTGCCAGCTCAGACCGGGACAGAGCCATAAAGAGGGTCTTC. Translating gives CASSDRDRAIKRVF.

This clonotype occurred a few times. The V and J genes are TRBV7-9 and TRBJ2-3, with D unresolved. Trimming took off 5 bases at V and 6 bases at J, with 12 bases between the two ends. The CDR3 is made up of 13 amino acids. In germline, CDR1 is SEHNR, CDR2 FQNEAQ (reference sequence). The CDR3: CASSPRVGDTQYF. Here the CDR3 DNA reads TGTGCCAGCAGCCCCCGCGTCGGGGATACGCAGTATTTT.